This is a list of T cell receptor beta chains from one sample in a study of cytomegalovirus exposure and HLA in healthy donors. Only in-frame clones appear in the TCRdb table, and some are missing; sequencing was by immunoSEQ multiplex PCR. The sample carries approximately 150,000 clones, 60% to 70% recorded once. Sequencing used PBMCs. The receptors stem from an older woman in good health and CMV-seropositive. Each CDR3 is given with its conserved first and last residue. Fields, in order: V gene, J gene, D gene, clone size, CDR3 DNA, CDR3 protein. The D gene is left open where the match is weak. Size values are once, few and many counts, or a class for expanded clones, and some rows have none.

TRBV4-3,TRBJ2-7,NA,NA,TGCGCCAGCAGCCTCAGGAGACAGTACTACGAGCAGTACTTC,CASSLRRQYYEQYF
TRBV7-2,TRBJ2-4,TRBD2,few,TGTGCCAGCAGCTTCTCAGGGTCTAGCGGGAGTTCGGTTCAGTACTTC,CASSFSGSSGSSVQYF
TRBV6-1,TRBJ2-7,TRBD2,NA,TGTGCCAGCACCCTCGGGGGGTATATCGGCGAGCAGTACTTC,CASTLGGYIGEQYF
TRBV28,TRBJ2-7,NA,NA,TGTGCCAGCAGTCGTAGTTACGAGCAGTACTTC,CASSRSYEQYF
TRBV29-1,TRBJ2-5,NA,NA,TGCAGCGTTGAAGTACAGCAAGAGACCCAGTACTTC,CSVEVQQETQYF
TRBV29-1,TRBJ1-2,TRBD1,NA,TGCAGCGTGGACAGGGGTTACTATGGCTACACCTTC,CSVDRGYYGYTF
TRBV5-1,TRBJ2-1,NA,NA,TGCGCCAGCAATCGTCAGGGGACGGGCAATGAGCAGTTCTTC,CASNRQGTGNEQFF
TRBV30,TRBJ1-5,TRBD1,once,TGTGCCTGGCGGGACAGGGAAGATCAGCCCCAGCATTTT,CAWRDREDQPQHF
TRBV6-6,TRBJ1-3,TRBD1,NA,TGTGCCAGCAGCAGGGACAGTGGAAACACCATATATTTT,CASSRDSGNTIYF
TRBV2,TRBJ2-3,TRBD2,NA,TGTGCCAGCAGCGGGACTAGCGGCACAGATACGCAGTATTTT,CASSGTSGTDTQYF
TRBV9,TRBJ2-1,NA,once,TGTGCCAGCAGCCCTGCTCGGGATGAGCAGTTCTTC,CASSPARDEQFF
TRBV27,TRBJ1-2,TRBD1,NA,TGTGCCAGCAGTTCCTGGACAGGGGAATCTGGCTACACCTTC,CASSSWTGESGYTF
TRBV7-6,TRBJ2-7,TRBD1,few,TGTGCCAGCAGCTCCGGACAGGGGGCGTCCTACGAGCAGTACTTC,CASSSGQGASYEQYF
TRBV5-1,TRBJ2-5,TRBD1,few,TGCGCCAGCAGCTTGGGCAGGGGGTTCGGTTTCGAAGAGACCCAGTACTTC,CASSLGRGFGFEETQYF
TRBV7-8,TRBJ2-4,TRBD1,NA,TGTGCCAGCAGCTTCGGAGCAGGGACAGCGAACATTCAGTACTTC,CASSFGAGTANIQYF
TRBV6-1,TRBJ1-4,TRBD1,NA,TGTGCCAGCAGAAACCGGGACAGTAGAGAAAAACTGTTTTTT,CASRNRDSREKLFF
TRBV2,TRBJ2-2,TRBD1,NA,TGTGCCAGCAGGGGACAGGGATATTTCTCCGGGGAGCTGTTTTTT,CASRGQGYFSGELFF
TRBV4-3,TRBJ2-7,NA,once,TGCGCCAGCAGCCAGGAGCAACTCGTCGCCTACGAGCAGTACTTC,CASSQEQLVAYEQYF
TRBV6-5,TRBJ1-3,NA,NA,TGTGCCAGCAGCGCCGGGGGCTCTGGAAACACCATATATTTT,CASSAGGSGNTIYF
TRBV7-9,TRBJ2-7,NA,NA,TGTTCCAGCAGCTTGGCTAGCGTCGAGCAGTACTTC,CSSSLASVEQYF
TRBV7-3,TRBJ2-1,NA,few,TGTGCCAGCAGCTTAGAGGCTTACAATGAGCAGTTCTTC,CASSLEAYNEQFF
TRBV11-3,TRBJ1-1,NA,NA,TGTGCCAGCAGCCTGGGCCTGAACACTGAAGCTTTCTTT,CASSLGLNTEAFF
TRBV5-1,TRBJ2-3,NA,NA,TGCGCCAGCAGCACCGGACAGACAGATACGCAGTATTTT,CASSTGQTDTQYF
TRBV28,TRBJ1-2,NA,NA,TGTGCCAGCAGTGGTGATGAAGTGGGGGCGCGGTATGGCTACACCTTC,CASSGDEVGARYGYTF
TRBV28,TRBJ2-3,NA,few,TGTGCCAGCAGTCTAGCCACAGATACGCAGTATTTT,CASSLATDTQYF
TRBV15,TRBJ2-1,TRBD2,NA,TGTGCCACCAGCAGGCAGCGGGAAGCGCAACAGTTCTTC,CATSRQREAQQFF
TRBV30,TRBJ1-1,NA,few,TGTGCCTGGAGTGTTGCTCGCGGCAGAAAGATAATGAACACTGAAGCTTTCTTT,CAWSVARGRKIMNTEAFF
TRBV28,TRBJ2-1,TRBD2,once,TGTGCCAGCAGTTATCTGCGGGAGGGGAATGAGCAGTTCTTC,CASSYLREGNEQFF
TRBV5-4,TRBJ2-7,TRBD2,NA,TGTGCCAGCAGCACCGCTAGCGGGAGCTCCTACGAGCAGTACTTC,CASSTASGSSYEQYF
TRBV6-5,TRBJ2-1,NA,NA,TGTGCCAGCAGTCAGCTAGGTAATGAGCAGTTCTTC,CASSQLGNEQFF
TRBV5-1,TRBJ1-3,NA,NA,TGCGCCAGCAAAGGGGGACTACGTGGAAACACCATATATTTT,CASKGGLRGNTIYF
TRBV5-1,TRBJ2-4,TRBD1,NA,TGCGCCAGCAGTCTTACAGGGGGCGCCAAAAACATTCAGTACTTC,CASSLTGGAKNIQYF
TRBV5-4,TRBJ1-2,NA,NA,TGTGCCAGCATTGGGGCCAACTATGGCTACACCTTC,CASIGANYGYTF
TRBV29-1,TRBJ2-3,NA,NA,TGCAGCGTTGTGACAGTTGCTAGCACAGATACGCAGTATTTT,CSVVTVASTDTQYF
TRBV5-4,TRBJ2-1,TRBD2,few,TGTGCCAGCAGCTTGGCAGCGGGAGGGTCGGGGGGTGAGCAGTTCTTC,CASSLAAGGSGGEQFF
TRBV6-5,TRBJ1-1,TRBD1,NA,TGTGCCAGCAGTCCGGGACAGAGAAACACTGAAGCTTTCTTT,CASSPGQRNTEAFF
TRBV19,TRBJ2-3,TRBD2,NA,TGTGCCAGTAGTATGGGGAGCGGGGTAGCGGGAGGTCTCACAGATACGCAGTATTTT,CASSMGSGVAGGLTDTQYF
TRBV27,TRBJ1-5,NA,few,TGTGCCAGCAGCCAAACAGGGTTCAGACAGCCCCAGCATTTT,CASSQTGFRQPQHF
TRBV18,TRBJ2-2,TRBD2,NA,TGTGCCAGCTCACCAAGGGCTAGCGGATCGTCCGGGGAGCTGTTTTTT,CASSPRASGSSGELFF
TRBV6-6,TRBJ2-2,TRBD2,few,TGTGCCAGCACCTCGGAACTAGCGGGAGGGACCGGGGAGCTGTTTTTT,CASTSELAGGTGELFF
TRBV5-1,TRBJ1-1,NA,NA,TGCGCCAGCAGCTTTTTTTGGGCAGGGCAAGGGGACACTGAAGCTTTCTTC,CASSFFWAGQGDTEAFF
TRBV7-9,TRBJ2-3,TRBD2,NA,TGTGCCAGCATCCTAACAACCCGGGACTATGGGGCAGATACGCAGTATTTT,CASILTTRDYGADTQYF
TRBV29-1,TRBJ2-3,NA,NA,TGCAGCGTTGTCTTCGGCGCGGGAGATACGCAGTATTTT,CSVVFGAGDTQYF
TRBV11-2,TRBJ1-1,NA,NA,TGTGCCAGCAGCTTACTCGGGCTCGGGGGCACTGAAGCTTTCTTT,CASSLLGLGGTEAFF
TRBV7-6,TRBJ1-2,TRBD1,few,TGTGCCAGCAGCTCACAGGGGGCGCGAGGAGGCTACACCTTC,CASSSQGARGGYTF
TRBV9,TRBJ2-1,NA,few,TGTGCCAGCAGCGTAGTCCTAGCCTACAATGAGCAGTTCTTC,CASSVVLAYNEQFF
TRBV5-4,TRBJ2-5,TRBD2,NA,TGTGCCAGCAGCTTCCGGGGGGAAGAGACCCAGTACTTC,CASSFRGEETQYF
TRBV5-6,TRBJ2-7,NA,NA,TGTGCCAGCAGCGCCCCCGGGACGGGGGCCTACGAGCAGTACTTC,CASSAPGTGAYEQYF
TRBV6-5,TRBJ1-2,NA,NA,TGTGCCAGCAGTTACGACCAAGGAGCCCTTGGCTATGGCTACACCTTC,CASSYDQGALGYGYTF
TRBV10-1,TRBJ2-2,NA,NA,TGCGCCAGCAGTGGACTTTTTAACACCGGGGAGCTGTTTTTT,CASSGLFNTGELFF
TRBV21-1,TRBJ1-3,NA,NA,TGTGCCAGCAACGGGACAGGGGGAAACACCATATATTTT,CASNGTGGNTIYF
TRBV15,TRBJ2-5,TRBD1,few,TGTGCCACCAGCAGATGGGACAGGGGCCTACAAGAGACCCAGTACTTC,CATSRWDRGLQETQYF
TRBV5-1,TRBJ1-5,TRBD1,NA,TGCGCCAGCAGCTTGGATGGGACAGCGAATAGCAATCAGCCCCAGCATTTT,CASSLDGTANSNQPQHF
TRBV6-5,TRBJ2-3,NA,NA,TGTGCCAGCAGTTACTCGACTGAGACTACGCAGTATTTT,CASSYSTETTQYF
TRBV4-3,TRBJ2-2,TRBD1,few,TGCGCCAGCAGCCAAGGGACAGGGTTGGGCGGGGAGCTGTTTTTT,CASSQGTGLGGELFF